The T cell receptor (beta chain) under discussion was sequenced for a study of shared clonotypes between healthy human individuals (TCRdb year 2020). Background for the entire study: The cohort included a few men and a couple of women between 18 and 49 years of age. To estimate repertoire size and how much clonotype sharing occurs between individuals, the study deeply sequenced the blood TCR repertoires of 4 to 6 healthy adults. To increase sequencing depth and limit assay-specific biases, different laboratories used diverse techniques to prepare libraries and sequence TCR repertoires. Each donor's leukapheresis produced roughly between roughly 0.9 and 8.9 billion PBMCs. For each donor, CD4 naive and CD4 memory were each run on three plates, CD8 naive on two plates, and CD8 memory on one plate.

TCR CDR3 regions were amplified from genomic DNA by multiplex PCR using the deep immunoSEQ assay. Genomic DNA extracted from each cell subset was distributed evenly over all wells of several immunoSEQ 96-well plates, and each plate served as one replicate. For sorted subsets, about 200 ng genomic DNA, equal to 25,000 to 35,000 T cell genomes, was loaded into each replicate PCR. Purified libraries were measured with a Qubit 3.0 fluorometer, size-checked on a Bioanalyzer 2100, and measured again with the KAPA Library Quantification kit. Every immunoSEQ 96-well plate was sequenced on a separate single-read 150-cycle Illumina NextSeq 550 flow cell. The study's own analysis went as follows. Because only junctional sequences without quality scores were contained in the immunoSEQ output, filtering matching that applied to full-length reads could not be performed. To assign V/J genes and CDR3, sequences were annotated against IMGT germline references using PyIR, a Python wrapper for IgBLAST v1.9. Reads with weak V/J assignments (E-value above 1e-6), missing CDR3, stop codons, out-of-frame junctions, or ambiguous translated residues were removed. A V3J clonotype was defined by an identical inferred V gene, J gene, and CDR3 amino acid sequence. To compute the percentage overlap between repertoires, the number of shared unique clonotypes was divided by the size of the smaller repertoire. Richness of each repertoire was evaluated using RTK rarefaction, the Chao1 estimator, and Recon v2.1 estimates of unobserved clonotypes. OLGA was used to compute generation probabilities for all TCRbeta clonotypes that the gDNA method yielded from a few donors. Drawn from immuneACCESS, this table holds only the in-frame rearrangements with V and J called that TCRdb kept. Clones are partly lost; checked studies trace under half to an unresolved V gene and leave the rest unexplained. V, J and clone size reflect that table, while D and trimming were determined from the DNA. In all, the sample holds over a million clones, and approximately 98.5% of those were seen once. The ten most abundant clones make up approximately 0.4% of the sample.

Donors were healthy HIV-negative adults with no recently reported acute infections or vaccinations. Only Caucasian adults living in Nashville, Tennessee, USA were represented among the donors. CD4+ T cells were enriched through magnetic negative selection, after which naive cells were positively selected on CD45RA and the remaining negative fraction served as the memory subset. Blood was collected by leukapheresis, and PBMCs were isolated by Ficoll-Histopaque density gradient centrifugation and then cryopreserved in liquid nitrogen vapor phase. Analytical flow cytometry was used to check the purity and quantity of every magnetically sorted T cell population. From each sorted fraction, genomic DNA was isolated and quantified by UV absorbance on a Nanodrop 2000c. The paper as a whole reports these results and caveats: Based on pairwise subsampling, the degree of clonotype sharing among donors was expected to be affected by sequencing depth. The small number of donors limited the genetic and exposure-history diversity represented. Naive subsets generally had larger estimated clonotype richness than memory subsets. Sampling was restricted to blood, and TCR repertoires in tissues likely differ from the TCR repertoires found in blood. Sharing across a few donors was observed for about 5% of naive CD4, 3.5% of naive CD8, over 2% of memory CD4, and around 0.4% of memory CD8 clonotypes. Incomplete sequencing was indicated by rarefaction of sorted-subset datasets, despite the large sequencing depth. Higher generation probabilities were observed for clonotypes shared by all four sorted-subset donors than for non-shared clonotypes.

Comments on this clone: The target of this receptor is not known. No base-level quality is on record; no much larger clone is a single base apart.

Based on the germline V gene, the CDR1 and CDR2 sequences are SGHRS and YFSETQ. The CDR3 numbers 19 residues from cysteine through phenylalanine. The CDR3 DNA has 57 bases and is translated from base 1. Germline trimming amounts to 3 bases on V and 0 bases on J, with 16 as the count of junction bases outside the gene matches. The rearrangement combines TRBV5-1 with TRBJ2-3; 7 bases in the junction line up with TRBD1. The origin of this receptor is a man younger than 40 in good health. The sequenced sample was naive CD4+ T cells sorted from blood. The cell subset or site label of this sample denotes: CD45RA+ positively selected. The CDR3 is CASSSSRRRQGTSTDTQYF. Read as DNA, the sequence is TGCGCCAGCAGCTCATCTAGAAGGAGACAGGGCACCAGCACAGATACGCAGTATTTT.